A single sample is the source of the 5 T cell receptor beta chains below, sequenced in a study of cytomegalovirus exposure and HLA in healthy donors (dated by TCRdb to 2016 to 2017). The library was produced with the immunoSEQ multiplex PCR assay. For the multiplex PCR, a mixture combining 60 forward primers for TCR Vbeta segments and 13 reverse primers for TCR Jbeta segments was used. TCRdb re-hosts the immuneACCESS table, in-frame sequences only. Its copies lack some clones; in the studies checked, an unresolved V gene accounts for under half of them, and the cause for the rest is not known. This sample holds approximately 140,000 clones; around 77% were observed only once. In total, the top ten clones hold 6.5% to 7% of the sample. Sequenced input: PBMCs. The receptors shown here come from a woman in her 40s in good health and CMV-seropositive.

The chain recombines TRBV6-1 with TRBJ2-3; tentatively, D is TRBD2 (5 bases). The germline V gene encodes CDR1 MNHNS and CDR2 SASEGT. The CDR3 loop spans 15 amino acids. The germline V and J ends were trimmed by 8 bases and 3 bases, with 18 bases remaining between them. CDR3 sequence reads: CASSLGTGSTDTQYF. CDR3 bases: TGTGCCAGCTCGCTGGGAACGGGGTCGACAGATACGCAGTATTTT.

The chain links TRBV6-5 to TRBJ2-7; D unclear. Per germline, CDR1 MNHEY and CDR2 SVGAGI. CDR3 length equals 13 residues. The V gene lost 7 bases and the J gene lost 0 bases, with 10 bases spanning the gap. CDR3 coding DNA: TGTGCCAGCATAGACTCTAGCTCCTACGAGCAGTACTTC. As protein: CASIDSSSYEQYF.

This chain uses TRBV2 with TRBJ2-7, with 7 bases that match TRBD2. The length of the CDR3 is 15 residues. The V and J ends lost 4 bases and 2 bases, in that order; junction bases with no gene match: 8. Looked up from germline, CDR1 is SNHLY and CDR2 is FYNNEI. In DNA, the CDR3 is TGTGCCAGCAGTGGATCAGGGACTATAGCCTACGAGCAGTACTTC. This encodes CASSGSGTIAYEQYF.

The rearrangement links TRBV19 to TRBJ2-1; the match to TRBD1 covers 9 bases. The CDR3 totals 17 residues. Germline CDR1 LNHDA, CDR2 SQIVND (reference sequence). The ends lost 6 bases at V and 2 bases at J; junction bases unmatched: 11. The CDR3 bases are TGTGCCAGTAGCCCCTTGACAGGGGGTACTCCCTACAATGAGCAGTTCTTC. It encodes CASSPLTGGTPYNEQFF.

The chain couples TRBV18 to TRBJ1-2; 10 bases fit TRBD1. The trim removed 3 bases at V and 7 bases at J, leaving 11 bases unmatched. The germline V gene encodes CDR1 KGHSH and CDR2 LQKENI. The CDR3 has 16 residues. The CDR3 DNA reads TGTGCCAGCTCACCGTCCAGGACAGGGGGGGCTGGTGGCTACACCTTC. Encoded protein: CASSPSRTGGAGGYTF.